This TCR beta chain was captured by sequencing in a study of OX40 agonist ivuxolimab in advanced cancers. Study as a whole: Having had anti-PD-1, anti-PD-L1 or anti-CTLA-4 therapy before was allowed, and over 35% had some. Findings and caveats of the study: Averaging showed that CD8+ T cells had more expanded clones than CD4+ did.

For this clone: What it binds is unknown.

Trimming pared 0 bases from V and 5 bases from J, leaving 9 bases between. Per germline, CDR1 SGHDT and CDR2 YYEEEE. This CDR3 is built from 15 residues. TCRdb keeps only in-frame clones here, not all; method: immunoSEQ multiplex PCR. The sample consists of tens of thousands of clones, 65% to 90% of them appearing once. The V gene is TRBV5-6, the J gene TRBJ1-6; D not resolved. Sequencing was performed on CD4+ or CD8+ T cells sorted from blood, taken in a trial of the OX40 agonist ivuxolimab. The TCR sequence derives from an adult with an advanced solid tumor such as melanoma, head and neck, liver or kidney cancer. CDR3 in DNA: TGTGCCAGCAGCTTGGCCGGGGTACATAATTCACCCCTCCACTTT. It translates to CASSLAGVHNSPLHF.